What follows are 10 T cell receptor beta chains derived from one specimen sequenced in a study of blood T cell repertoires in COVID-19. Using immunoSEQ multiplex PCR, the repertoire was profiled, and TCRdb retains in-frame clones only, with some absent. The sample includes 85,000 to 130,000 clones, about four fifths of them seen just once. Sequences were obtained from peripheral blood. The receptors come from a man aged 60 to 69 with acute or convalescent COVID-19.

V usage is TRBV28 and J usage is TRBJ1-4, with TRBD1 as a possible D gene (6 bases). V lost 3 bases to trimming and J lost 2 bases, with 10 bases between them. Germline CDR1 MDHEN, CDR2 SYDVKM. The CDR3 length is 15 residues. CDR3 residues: CASSLVGGTNEKLFF. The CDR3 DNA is TGTGCCAGCAGTTTGGTTGGGGGCACTAATGAAAAACTGTTTTTT.

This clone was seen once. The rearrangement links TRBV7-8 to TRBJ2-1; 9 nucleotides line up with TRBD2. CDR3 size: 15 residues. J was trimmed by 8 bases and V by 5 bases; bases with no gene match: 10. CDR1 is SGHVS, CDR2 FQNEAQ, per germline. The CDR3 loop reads CASSPGTSWGYEQFF. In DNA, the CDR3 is TGTGCCAGCAGCCCCGGGACTAGCTGGGGGTATGAGCAGTTCTTC.

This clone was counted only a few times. The CDR3 sequence: CASSEGQRIPWYF. The DNA of the CDR3 is TGTGCCAGTAGTGAGGGACAGCGGATCCCTTGGTATTTT. This chain connects TRBV19 to TRBJ1-3; 7 bases agree with TRBD1. Germline V gene sequence: CDR1 LNHDA, CDR2 SQIVND (reference sequence). This CDR3 has 13 amino acids. The V gene end was trimmed by 5 bases and the J gene end by 16 bases; junction bases not matched to a gene: 14.

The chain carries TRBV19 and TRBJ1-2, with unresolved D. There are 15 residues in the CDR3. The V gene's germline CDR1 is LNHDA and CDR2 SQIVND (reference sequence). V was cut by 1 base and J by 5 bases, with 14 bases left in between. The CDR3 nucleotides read TGTGCCAGTAGTATAGCTCAGGAGGCCGGGTATGGCTACACCTTC. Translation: CASSIAQEAGYGYTF.

CDR3 DNA: TGTGCCAGCAGCGGTGGACAGGGGCCCAATCAGCCCCAGCATTTT. It specifies CASSGGQGPNQPQHF. V usage is TRBV9 and J usage is TRBJ1-5; 9 nucleotides line up with TRBD1. Trimming took 3 bases from V and 3 from J; bases not matched to a gene: 4. CDR1 and CDR2 from the germline V gene are SGDLS and YYNGEE. The CDR3 is made up of 15 amino acids.

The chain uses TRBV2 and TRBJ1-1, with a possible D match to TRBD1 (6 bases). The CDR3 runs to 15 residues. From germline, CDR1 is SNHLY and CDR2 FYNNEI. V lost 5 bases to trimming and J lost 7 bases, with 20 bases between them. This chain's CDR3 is CASSSNQNRAGEAFF. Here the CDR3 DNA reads TGTGCCAGCAGTTCTAACCAAAACAGGGCAGGTGAAGCTTTCTTT.

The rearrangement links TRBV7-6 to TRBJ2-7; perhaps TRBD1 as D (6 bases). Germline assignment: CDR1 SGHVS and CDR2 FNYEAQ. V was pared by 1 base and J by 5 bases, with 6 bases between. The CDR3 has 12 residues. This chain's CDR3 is CASSLGGHEQYF. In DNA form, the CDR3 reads TGTGCCAGCAGCTTAGGGGGGCACGAGCAGTACTTC. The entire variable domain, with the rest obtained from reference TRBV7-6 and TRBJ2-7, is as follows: GAGVSQSPRYKVTKRGQDVALRCDPISGHVSLYWYRQALGQGPEFLTYFNYEAQQDKSGLPNDRFSAERPEGSISTLTIQRTEQRDSAMYRCASSLGGHEQYFGPGTRLTVT.

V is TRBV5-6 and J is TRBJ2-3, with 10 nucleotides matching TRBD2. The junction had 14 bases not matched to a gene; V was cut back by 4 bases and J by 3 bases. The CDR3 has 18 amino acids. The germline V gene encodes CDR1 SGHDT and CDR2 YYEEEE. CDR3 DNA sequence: TGTGCCAGCAGCCACCAACGGCTAGCGGGAGTACGGACAGATACGCAGTATTTT. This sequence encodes CASSHQRLAGVRTDTQYF. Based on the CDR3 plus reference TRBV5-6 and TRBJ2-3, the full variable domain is DAGVTQSPTHLIKTRGQQVTLRCSPKSGHDTVSWYQQALGQGPQFIFQYYEEEERQRGNFPDRFSGHQFPNYSSELNVNALLLGDSALYLCASSHQRLAGVRTDTQYFGPGTRLTVL.

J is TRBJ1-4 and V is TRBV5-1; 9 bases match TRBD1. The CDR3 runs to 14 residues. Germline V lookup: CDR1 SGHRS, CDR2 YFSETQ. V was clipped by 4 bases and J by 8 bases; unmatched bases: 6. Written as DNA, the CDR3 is TGCGCCAGCAGCCTACAGGGGGCGGCGGAAAAACTGTTTTTT. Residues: CASSLQGAAEKLFF.

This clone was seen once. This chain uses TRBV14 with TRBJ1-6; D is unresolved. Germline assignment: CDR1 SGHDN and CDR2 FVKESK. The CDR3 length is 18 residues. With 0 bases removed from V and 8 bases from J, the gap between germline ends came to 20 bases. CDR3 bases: TGTGCCAGCAGCCAAGATTGGAATTCACGACCTGAGGATTCACCCCTCCACTTT. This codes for CASSQDWNSRPEDSPLHF.